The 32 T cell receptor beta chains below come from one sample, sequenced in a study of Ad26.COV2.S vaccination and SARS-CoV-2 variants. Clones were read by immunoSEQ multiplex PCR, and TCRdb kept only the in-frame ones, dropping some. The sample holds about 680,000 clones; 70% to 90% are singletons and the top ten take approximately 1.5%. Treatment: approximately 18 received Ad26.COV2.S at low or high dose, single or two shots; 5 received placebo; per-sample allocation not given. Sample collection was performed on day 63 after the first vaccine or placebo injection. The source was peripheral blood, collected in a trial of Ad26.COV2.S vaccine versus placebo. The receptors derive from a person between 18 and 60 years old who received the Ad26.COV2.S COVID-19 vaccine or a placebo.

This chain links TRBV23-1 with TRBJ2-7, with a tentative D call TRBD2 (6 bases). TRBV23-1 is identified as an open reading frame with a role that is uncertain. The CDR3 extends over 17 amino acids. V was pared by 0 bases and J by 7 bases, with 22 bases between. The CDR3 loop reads CASSQSEGPSPRCEQYF. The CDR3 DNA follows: TGCGCCAGCAGTCAATCGGAGGGGCCCTCTCCGCGCTGTGAGCAGTACTTC.

The CDR3 spells CASSPPGQSNSPLHF. For the CDR3, the DNA is TGTGCCAGCAGCCCCCCGGGACAGAGTAATTCACCCCTCCACTTT. The chain has TRBV7-2 and TRBJ1-6; 7 bases line up with TRBD1. The CDR3 contains 15 residues. Trimming at V came to 5 bases and at J to 6 bases, leaving 7 bases not matched to a gene. Germline V gives CDR1 SGHTA, CDR2 FQGNSA.

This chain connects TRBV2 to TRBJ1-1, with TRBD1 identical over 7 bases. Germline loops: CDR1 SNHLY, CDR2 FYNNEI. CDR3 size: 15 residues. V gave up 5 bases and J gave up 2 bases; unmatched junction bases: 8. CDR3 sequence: CASSRTGTDNTEAFF. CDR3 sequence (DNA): TGTGCCAGCAGTAGAACCGGGACAGATAACACTGAAGCTTTCTTT.

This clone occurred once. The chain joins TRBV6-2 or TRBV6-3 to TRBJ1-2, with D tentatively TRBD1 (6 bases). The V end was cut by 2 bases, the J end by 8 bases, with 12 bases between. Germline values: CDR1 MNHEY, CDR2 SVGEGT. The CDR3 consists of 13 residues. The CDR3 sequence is CASSYRGAQGYTF. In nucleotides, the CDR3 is TGTGCCAGCAGTTACCGGGGGGCGCAGGGCTACACCTTC.

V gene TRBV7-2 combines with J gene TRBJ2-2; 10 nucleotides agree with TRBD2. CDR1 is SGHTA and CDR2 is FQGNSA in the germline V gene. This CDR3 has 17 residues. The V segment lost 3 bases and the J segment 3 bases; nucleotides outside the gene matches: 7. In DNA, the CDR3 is TGTGCCAGCAGCTTCTCCATCCTAGCGGGGGACACCGGGGAGCTGTTTTTT. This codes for CASSFSILAGDTGELFF. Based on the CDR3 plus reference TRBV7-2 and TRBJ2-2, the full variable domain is GAGVSQSPSNKVTEKGKDVELRCDPISGHTALYWYRQSLGQGLEFLIYFQGNSAPDKSGLPSDRFSAERTGGSVSTLTIQRTQQEDSAVYLCASSFSILAGDTGELFFGEGSRLTVL.

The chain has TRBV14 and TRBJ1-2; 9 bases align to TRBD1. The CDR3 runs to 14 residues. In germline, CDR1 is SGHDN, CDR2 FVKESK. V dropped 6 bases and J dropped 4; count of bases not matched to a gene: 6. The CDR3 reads CASSPTGGVYGYTF. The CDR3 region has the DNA TGTGCCAGCAGTCCGACAGGGGGGGTCTATGGCTACACCTTC.

In nucleotides, the CDR3 is TGTGCCAGAAGCCAGGACAGGGACAGCCGATGCTCCTATAATTCACCCCTCCACTTT. Translating gives CARSQDRDSRCSYNSPLHF. The J gene is TRBJ1-6, the V gene TRBV5-3; 8 bases fit TRBD1. TRBV5-3 is filed as an ORF, its function uncertain. The CDR3 consists of 19 residues. With V trimmed by 4 bases and J by 0 bases, 12 bases remained unmatched.

The CDR3 DNA follows: TGTGCCAGCAGCTATGGACTGAACACTGAAGCTTTCTTT. This encodes CASSYGLNTEAFF. The rearrangement uses TRBV9 and TRBJ1-1, with no clear D. CDR3 length: 13 residues. Trimming removed 4 bases at V and 0 bases at J, with 7 bases between. Germline V gene lookup returns CDR1 SGDLS and CDR2 YYNGEE.

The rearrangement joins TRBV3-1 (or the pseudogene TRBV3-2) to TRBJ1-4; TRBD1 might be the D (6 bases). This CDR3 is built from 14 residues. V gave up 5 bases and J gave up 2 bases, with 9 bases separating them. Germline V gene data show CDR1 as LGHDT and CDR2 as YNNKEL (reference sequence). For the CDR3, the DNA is TGTGCCAGCAGCACAGGGTTGACTAATGAAAAACTGTTTTTT. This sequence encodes CASSTGLTNEKLFF.

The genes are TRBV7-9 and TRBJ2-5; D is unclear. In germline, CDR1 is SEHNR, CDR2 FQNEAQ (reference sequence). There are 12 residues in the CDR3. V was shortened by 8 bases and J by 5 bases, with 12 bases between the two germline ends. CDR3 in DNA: TGTGCCAGCGCGGCCGCTTGGGAGACCCAGTACTTC. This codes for CASAAAWETQYF.

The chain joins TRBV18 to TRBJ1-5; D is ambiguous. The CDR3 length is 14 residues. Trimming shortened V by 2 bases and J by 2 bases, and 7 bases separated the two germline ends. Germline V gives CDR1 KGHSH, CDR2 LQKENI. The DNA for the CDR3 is TGTGCCAGCTCACCAGAGGGAGGCAATCAGCCCCAGCATTTT. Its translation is CASSPEGGNQPQHF.

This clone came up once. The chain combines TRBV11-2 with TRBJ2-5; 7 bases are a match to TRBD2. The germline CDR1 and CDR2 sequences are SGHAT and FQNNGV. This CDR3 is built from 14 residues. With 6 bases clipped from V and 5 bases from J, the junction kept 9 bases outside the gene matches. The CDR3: CASSFWEGRETQYF. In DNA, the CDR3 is TGTGCCAGCAGTTTCTGGGAGGGTCGGGAGACCCAGTACTTC.

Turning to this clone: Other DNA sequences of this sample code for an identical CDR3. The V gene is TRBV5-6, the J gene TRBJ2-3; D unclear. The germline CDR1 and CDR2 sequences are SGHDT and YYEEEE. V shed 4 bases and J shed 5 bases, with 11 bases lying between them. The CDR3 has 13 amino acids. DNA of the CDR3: TGTGCCAGCAGCCTTGGTACGATAGATACGCAGTATTTT. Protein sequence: CASSLGTIDTQYF.

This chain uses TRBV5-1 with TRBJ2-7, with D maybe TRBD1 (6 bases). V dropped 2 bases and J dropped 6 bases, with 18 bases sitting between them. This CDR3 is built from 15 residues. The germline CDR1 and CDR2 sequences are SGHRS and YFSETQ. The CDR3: CASSLGGYRGSEQYF. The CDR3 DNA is TGCGCCAGCAGCTTAGGGGGATATAGAGGATCCGAGCAGTACTTC. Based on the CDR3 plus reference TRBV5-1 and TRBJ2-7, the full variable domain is KAGVTQTPRYLIKTRGQQVTLSCSPISGHRSVSWYQQTPGQGLQFLFEYFSETQRNKGNFPGRFSGRQFSNSRSEMNVSTLELGDSALYLCASSLGGYRGSEQYFGPGTRLTVT.

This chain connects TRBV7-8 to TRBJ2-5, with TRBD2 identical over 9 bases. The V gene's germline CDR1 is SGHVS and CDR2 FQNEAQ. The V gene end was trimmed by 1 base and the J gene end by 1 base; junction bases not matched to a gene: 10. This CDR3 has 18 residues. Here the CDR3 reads CASSLVEVAGVIQETQYF. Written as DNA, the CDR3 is TGTGCCAGCAGCTTAGTTGAGGTAGCGGGAGTGATCCAAGAGACCCAGTACTTC.

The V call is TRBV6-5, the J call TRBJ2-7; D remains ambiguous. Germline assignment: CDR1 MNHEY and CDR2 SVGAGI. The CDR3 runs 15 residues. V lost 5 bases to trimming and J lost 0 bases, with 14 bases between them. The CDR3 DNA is TGTGCCAGCAGTCCCAGGACGACCTTCTCCTACGAGCAGTACTTC. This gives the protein CASSPRTTFSYEQYF.

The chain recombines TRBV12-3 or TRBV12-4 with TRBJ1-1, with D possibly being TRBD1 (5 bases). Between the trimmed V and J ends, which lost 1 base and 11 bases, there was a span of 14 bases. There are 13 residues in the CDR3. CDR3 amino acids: CASSLVVGRRAFF. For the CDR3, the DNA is TGTGCCAGCAGTTTAGTGGTGGGGCGTAGGGCTTTCTTT.

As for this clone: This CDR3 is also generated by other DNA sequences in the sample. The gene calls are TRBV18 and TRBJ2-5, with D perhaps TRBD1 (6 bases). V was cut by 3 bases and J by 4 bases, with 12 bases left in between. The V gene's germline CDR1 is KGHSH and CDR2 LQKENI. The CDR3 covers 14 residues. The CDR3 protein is CASSPGQGLETQYF. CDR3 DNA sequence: TGTGCCAGCTCACCGGGCCAGGGGCTAGAGACCCAGTACTTC.

The DNA of the CDR3 is TGTGCCAGCAGCAATCGACAGGCCGCCCAAGAGACCCAGTACTTC. Translating gives CASSNRQAAQETQYF. J is TRBJ2-5 and V is TRBV5-4; tentative D call: TRBD1 (6 bases). V was trimmed by 4 bases and J by 1 base, leaving 14 bases between them. CDR3 length: 15 residues. Germline V gene data show CDR1 as SGHNT and CDR2 as YYREEE (reference sequence).

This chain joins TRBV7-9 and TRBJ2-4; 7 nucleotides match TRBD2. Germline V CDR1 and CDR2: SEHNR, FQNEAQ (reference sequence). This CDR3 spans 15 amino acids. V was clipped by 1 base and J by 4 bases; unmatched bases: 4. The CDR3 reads CASSLVEAGKNIQYF. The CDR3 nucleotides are TGTGCCAGCAGCTTAGTTGAAGCGGGAAAAAACATTCAGTACTTC.

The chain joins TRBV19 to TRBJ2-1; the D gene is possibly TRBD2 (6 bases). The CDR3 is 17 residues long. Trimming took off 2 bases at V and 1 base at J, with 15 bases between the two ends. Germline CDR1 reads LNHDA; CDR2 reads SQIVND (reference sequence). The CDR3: CASSIIAGTPSYNEQFF. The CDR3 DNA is TGTGCCAGTAGTATAATAGCCGGGACTCCTTCCTACAATGAGCAGTTCTTC.

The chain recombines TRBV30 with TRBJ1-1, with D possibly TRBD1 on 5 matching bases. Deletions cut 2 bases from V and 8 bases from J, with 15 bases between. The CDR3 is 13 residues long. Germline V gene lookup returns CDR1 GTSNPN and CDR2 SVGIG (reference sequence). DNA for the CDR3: TGTGCCTGGAGTTCCCCGTATCAGGGCGAAGCTTTCTTT. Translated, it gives CAWSSPYQGEAFF.

CDR3 amino acids: CASRGGPNQETQYF. DNA of the CDR3: TGTGCCAGTAGGGGGGGACCGAACCAAGAGACCCAGTACTTC. This chain uses TRBV19 with TRBJ2-5, with a possible D match to TRBD2 (6 bases). The CDR3 spans 14 residues. V was pared by 6 bases and J by 0 bases, with 11 bases between. The germline CDR1 and CDR2 sequences are LNHDA and SQIVND (reference sequence).

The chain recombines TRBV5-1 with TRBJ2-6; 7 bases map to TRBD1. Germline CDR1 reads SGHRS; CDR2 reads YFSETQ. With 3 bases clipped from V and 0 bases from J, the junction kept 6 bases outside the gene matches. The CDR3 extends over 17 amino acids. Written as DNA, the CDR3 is TGCGCCAGCAGCTCGGGACAGTACCACTCTGGGGCCAACGTCCTGACTTTC. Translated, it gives CASSSGQYHSGANVLTF.

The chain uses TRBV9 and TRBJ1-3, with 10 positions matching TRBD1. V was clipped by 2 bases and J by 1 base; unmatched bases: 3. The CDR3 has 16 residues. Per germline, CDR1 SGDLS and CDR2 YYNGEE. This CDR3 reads CASSVGTGESGNTIYF. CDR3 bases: TGTGCCAGCAGCGTTGGGACAGGGGAATCTGGAAACACCATATATTTT.

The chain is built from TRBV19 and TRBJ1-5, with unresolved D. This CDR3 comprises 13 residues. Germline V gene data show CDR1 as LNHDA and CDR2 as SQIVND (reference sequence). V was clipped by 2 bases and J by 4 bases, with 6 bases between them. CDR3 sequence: CASSILENQPQHF. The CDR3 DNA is TGTGCCAGTAGTATATTAGAAAATCAGCCCCAGCATTTT.

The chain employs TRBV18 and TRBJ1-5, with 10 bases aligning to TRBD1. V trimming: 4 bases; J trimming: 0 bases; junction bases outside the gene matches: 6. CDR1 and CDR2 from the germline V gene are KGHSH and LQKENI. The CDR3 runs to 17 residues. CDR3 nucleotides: TGTGCCAGCTCACGGGACAGGGGAGATAGTAGCAATCAGCCCCAGCATTTT. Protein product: CASSRDRGDSSNQPQHF.

The CDR3 nucleotides are TGTGCCAGCAGTTTAGCAGCCTCGGGGGGACCCGGGGAGCTGTTTTTT. Translation: CASSLAASGGPGELFF. The V call is TRBV28, the J call TRBJ2-2; 7 bases align to TRBD2. The CDR3 is 16 amino acids. The germline V gene encodes CDR1 MDHEN and CDR2 SYDVKM. Trimming removed 2 bases from V and 6 bases from J; junction bases left unmatched: 9.

For the CDR3, the DNA is TGTGCCAGCGTGCGGGACAGGGGATCGGGCACTGAAGCTTTCTTT. Translation: CASVRDRGSGTEAFF. The chain combines TRBV7-2 with TRBJ1-1; 10 bases are a match to TRBD1. The V gene's germline CDR1 is SGHTA and CDR2 FQGNSA. The CDR3 loop spans 15 amino acids. V lost 8 bases to trimming and J lost 4 bases; unmatched junction nucleotides: 10.

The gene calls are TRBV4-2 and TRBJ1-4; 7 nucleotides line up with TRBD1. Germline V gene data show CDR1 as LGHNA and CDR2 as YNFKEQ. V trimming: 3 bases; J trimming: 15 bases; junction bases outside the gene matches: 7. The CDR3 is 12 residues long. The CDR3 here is CASSQTGTEMFF. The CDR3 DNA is TGTGCCAGCAGCCAGACCGGGACAGAAATGTTTTTT.

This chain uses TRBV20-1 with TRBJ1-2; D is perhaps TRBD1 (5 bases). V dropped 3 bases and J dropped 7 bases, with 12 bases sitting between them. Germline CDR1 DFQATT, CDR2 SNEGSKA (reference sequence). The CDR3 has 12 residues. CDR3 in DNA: TGCAGTGCTAGTCGAGGGGAGAGTGGCTACACCTTC. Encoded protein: CSASRGESGYTF.

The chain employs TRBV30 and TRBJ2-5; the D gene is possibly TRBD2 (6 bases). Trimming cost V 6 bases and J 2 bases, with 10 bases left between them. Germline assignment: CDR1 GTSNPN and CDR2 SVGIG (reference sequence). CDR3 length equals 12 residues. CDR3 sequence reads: CACGRGQETQYF. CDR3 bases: TGTGCCTGTGGGCGGGGACAAGAGACCCAGTACTTC.